Following are 20 T cell receptor beta chains from one sample sequenced in a study of cytomegalovirus exposure and HLA in healthy donors. The data were produced by immunoSEQ multiplex PCR, yet TCRdb's version contains in-frame clones alone and is incomplete. The sample lists about 140,000 clones; 80% to 90% were seen once. The sample consisted of PBMCs. The source of these receptors is a woman under 40 in good health and CMV-seronegative.

This clone appeared once. The gene calls are TRBV11-2 and TRBJ2-5, with D possibly matching TRBD2 (6 bases). Germline values: CDR1 SGHAT, CDR2 FQNNGV. Between the trimmed V and J ends, which lost 0 bases and 7 bases, there was a span of 9 bases. CDR3 size: 13 residues. This chain's CDR3 is CASSLEVSGTQYF. CDR3 nucleotides: TGTGCCAGCAGCTTAGAGGTTAGCGGGACCCAGTACTTC.

The chain links TRBV5-5 to TRBJ2-2, with 8 nucleotides matching TRBD2. The V segment lost 1 base and the J segment 0 bases; nucleotides outside the gene matches: 2. CDR1 SGHKS and CDR2 YYEKEE come from the germline V gene (reference sequence). The CDR3 is 16 residues long. For the CDR3, the DNA is TGTGCCAGCAGCTTGCGGGGGGGGGCGAACACCGGGGAGCTGTTTTTT. Translating gives CASSLRGGANTGELFF. Full variable domain (rest looked up from reference TRBV5-5 and TRBJ2-2): DAGVTQSPTHLIKTRGQQVTLRCSPISGHKSVSWYQQVLGQGPQFIFQYYEKEERGRGNFPDRFSARQFPNYSSELNVNALLLGDSALYLCASSLRGGANTGELFFGEGSRLTVL.

The V call is TRBV5-8, the J call TRBJ1-2; D is unclear. Germline V gene lookup returns CDR1 SGHTS and CDR2 YDEGEE. The CDR3 length is 13 residues. Trimming removed 0 bases from V and 4 bases from J, with 7 bases in between. CDR3: CASSLGLVYGYTF. DNA of the CDR3: TGTGCCAGCAGCTTGGGTCTCGTCTATGGCTACACCTTC.

In this sample, this clone turned up once. J is TRBJ1-2 and V is TRBV5-4; D possibly corresponds to TRBD1 (6 bases). Trimming left V 4 bases short and J 4 bases short, with 17 bases between. The CDR3 spans 15 residues. In germline, CDR1 is SGHNT, CDR2 YYREEE (reference sequence). The CDR3 is CASSRQGTDIYGYTF. Written as DNA, the CDR3 is TGTGCCAGCAGCCGGCAGGGGACGGATATCTATGGCTACACCTTC.

The chain joins TRBV9 to TRBJ2-1, with D unclear. V lost 1 base and J lost 3, with 14 bases in between. CDR3 length equals 16 residues. Germline CDR1 and CDR2: SGDLS and YYNGEE. The CDR3 loop is CASSVLVQAYYNEQFF. CDR3 coding DNA: TGTGCCAGCAGCGTATTGGTCCAGGCTTACTACAATGAGCAGTTCTTC. The full variable domain, completed using reference TRBV9 and TRBJ2-1, is DSGVTQTPKHLITATGQRVTLRCSPRSGDLSVYWYQQSLDQGLQFLIQYYNGEERAKGNILERFSAQQFPDLHSELNLSSLELGDSALYFCASSVLVQAYYNEQFFGPGTRLTVL.

V gene TRBV10-3 combines with J gene TRBJ2-3; D is uncertain. The CDR3 consists of 17 residues. V lost 6 bases and J lost 3, with 22 bases in between. Germline lookup yields CDR1 ENHRY and CDR2 SYGVKD. DNA of the CDR3: TGTGCCATCAGCCCATCAGTTCCCGTTATTGGTACAGATACGCAGTATTTT. Its translation: CAISPSVPVIGTDTQYF.

The chain has TRBV4-1 and TRBJ2-3; TRBD1 matches 8 bases. The ends lost 0 bases at V and 5 bases at J; junction bases unmatched: 10. The CDR3 covers 17 residues. Germline V gives CDR1 MGHRA, CDR2 YSYEKL. The DNA of the CDR3 is TGCGCCAGCAGCCAAGATATCCCAGGGGGCGCTTTAGATACGCAGTATTTT. As protein: CASSQDIPGGALDTQYF.

The rearrangement links TRBV28 to TRBJ1-2, with a possible D match to TRBD1 (6 bases). Germline assignment: CDR1 MDHEN and CDR2 SYDVKM. The CDR3 spans 14 residues. Trimming took off 4 bases at V and 4 bases at J, with 13 bases between the two ends. The CDR3 loop is CASSSQGRGYGYTF. The CDR3 region has the DNA TGTGCCAGCAGTTCTCAGGGGAGGGGCTATGGCTACACCTTC.

The rearrangement uses TRBV6-5 and TRBJ1-6, with D uncertain. Germline V gene data show CDR1 as MNHEY and CDR2 as SVGAGI. The CDR3 is made up of 13 amino acids. V dropped 5 bases and J dropped 14 bases, with 16 bases sitting between them. CDR3 DNA: TGTGCCAGCAGTACCCCGGGCAAGAGGGCCCTCCACTTT. This gives the protein CASSTPGKRALHF.

The CDR3 region is CASSPTAFTGPQETQYF. CDR3 bases: TGTGCCAGCAGCCCAACCGCGTTTACAGGGCCCCAAGAGACCCAGTACTTC. The chain joins TRBV11-2 to TRBJ2-5; tentatively, D is TRBD1 (6 bases). Trimming took off 5 bases at V and 1 base at J, with 20 bases between the two ends. Germline lookup yields CDR1 SGHAT and CDR2 FQNNGV. The CDR3 contains 17 residues.

V usage is TRBV5-6 and J usage is TRBJ1-3; 9 nucleotides align to TRBD1. Germline V CDR1 and CDR2: SGHDT, YYEEEE. The CDR3 is 19 amino acids. V lost 3 bases and J lost 0; bases outside the gene matches: 13. CDR3 nucleotides: TGTGCCAGCAGCTCGTGGGGGACAGGGCCCAGTGGCTCTGGAAACACCATATATTTT. Translating it yields CASSSWGTGPSGSGNTIYF.

The chain is built from TRBV19 and TRBJ1-1; 8 bases line up with TRBD1. The CDR3 runs to 19 residues. Germline V CDR1 and CDR2: LNHDA, SQIVND (reference sequence). Germline trimming cut 2 bases from V and 0 bases from J; bases unmatched to any gene: 14. CDR3 amino acids: CASSIPRQGRWSMNTEAFF. As DNA, the CDR3 is TGTGCCAGTAGTATACCCCGACAGGGGAGGTGGTCCATGAACACTGAAGCTTTCTTT.

The chain combines TRBV5-6 with TRBJ2-2; TRBD1 might be the D (6 bases). V was trimmed by 5 bases and J by 3 bases, leaving 14 bases between them. The germline gives CDR1 SGHDT, CDR2 YYEEEE. There are 15 residues in the CDR3. CDR3 sequence reads: CASRQRGGYTGELFF. Written as DNA, the CDR3 is TGTGCCAGCAGGCAACGTGGGGGCTACACCGGGGAGCTGTTTTTT.

The rearrangement uses TRBV10-3 and TRBJ2-7; D perhaps matches TRBD1 (6 bases). The CDR3 is 13 residues long. Germline V gene data show CDR1 as ENHRY and CDR2 as SYGVKD. Trimming shortened V by 0 bases and J by 6 bases, and 9 bases separated the two germline ends. CDR3 region: CAISESRGSEQYF. The CDR3 bases are TGTGCCATCAGTGAGTCGAGGGGGTCCGAGCAGTACTTC.

A few counts support this clone. The chain uses TRBV6-6 and TRBJ1-1; TRBD1 agrees at 8 bases. From germline, CDR1 is MNHNY and CDR2 SVGAGI (reference sequence). The V and J ends lost 2 bases and 3 bases, in that order; junction bases with no gene match: 5. The CDR3 has 15 residues. The CDR3 nucleotides read TGTGCCAGCAGTTACACCTACAGGGGGGACACTGAAGCTTTCTTT. Amino acids: CASSYTYRGDTEAFF.

V usage is TRBV4-3 and J usage is TRBJ2-1, with 12 bases matching TRBD2. Germline CDR1 is LGHNA and CDR2 is YSLEER. The CDR3 length is 20 residues. V lost 0 bases to trimming and J lost 0 bases; unmatched junction nucleotides: 9. CDR3 residues: CASSQDSWTSGTSSYNEQFF. In DNA, the CDR3 is TGCGCCAGCAGCCAAGATAGTTGGACTAGCGGGACCAGCTCCTACAATGAGCAGTTCTTC.

This clone was observed once. The chain employs TRBV27 and TRBJ2-7, with 9 bases fitting TRBD1. CDR3 length: 15 amino acids. Germline CDR1 reads MNHEY; CDR2 reads SMNVEV (reference sequence). Unmatched junction bases numbered 6, after V lost 4 bases and J lost 2 bases. The CDR3 DNA sequence: TGTGCCAGCAGTTCCTTAGGGACAGGGACCTACGAGCAGTACTTC. This translates into CASSSLGTGTYEQYF.

The chain combines TRBV9 with TRBJ2-1; 9 bases map to TRBD2. The junction had 4 bases not matched to a gene; V was cut back by 3 bases and J by 3 bases. From germline, CDR1 is SGDLS and CDR2 YYNGEE. The CDR3 contains 15 residues. The CDR3: CASSASAGGYNEQFF. CDR3 coding DNA: TGTGCCAGCAGCGCCTCAGCGGGGGGCTACAATGAGCAGTTCTTC.

V gene TRBV23-1 combines with J gene TRBJ1-5; D uncertain. TRBV23-1 is identified as an open reading frame with a role that is uncertain. This CDR3 region has 12 residues. V was trimmed by 3 bases and J by 3 bases, leaving 3 bases between them. The CDR3 reads CASSHINQPQHF. The DNA for the CDR3 is TGCGCCAGCAGTCATATCAATCAGCCCCAGCATTTT.

The chain is built from TRBV2 and TRBJ2-5; TRBD1 matches 9 bases. The V and J ends lost 8 bases and 5 bases, in that order; junction bases with no gene match: 6. The CDR3 is 13 residues long. The germline CDR1 and CDR2 sequences are SNHLY and FYNNEI. CDR3 in amino acids: CASGWDRVETQYF. For the CDR3, the DNA is TGTGCCAGCGGATGGGACAGGGTGGAGACCCAGTACTTC. Full variable domain (missing parts from reference TRBV2 and TRBJ2-5): EPEVTQTPSHQVTQMGQEVILRCVPISNHLYFYWYRQILGQKVEFLVSFYNNEISEKSEIFDDQFSVERPDGSNFTLKIRSTKLEDSAMYFCASGWDRVETQYFGPGTRLLVL.